The entry below describes one TCR beta chain. Its specificity is unknown. CD45RO/CCR7/CD25/CD127/CD95/CD27 separated CD4+ naive, central memory, regulatory and stem cell-like memory cells by sorting. This specimen comes from a study of beta chain features in type 1 diabetes. Findings and limits, study-wide: Among patients with Type 1 diabetes, TCRB CDR3s were moderately but significantly shorter in every one of the four CD4+ subsets.

V gave up 4 bases and J gave up 5 bases; unmatched junction bases: 13. The CDR3 extends over 17 amino acids. Germline V gene data show CDR1 as GTSNPN and CDR2 as SVGIG (reference sequence). The isolated RNA, all of it, was reverse transcribed, so expressed TCRB transcripts were what got sequenced. The assay was immunoSEQ multiplex PCR, and TCRdb's table has in-frame clones only and misses some. The sample yields under 150,000 clones, around a sixth seen once. J is TRBJ2-5 and V is TRBV30, with 13 bases aligning to TRBD2. The origin of this receptor is a man aged 18 to 30 with type 1 diabetes. Source material: central memory CD4+ T cells from blood. The CDR3 DNA sequence: TGTGCCTGGATGGCGGCGGGACTAGCGGGAATCTGGGAGACCCAGTACTTC. Its protein product is CAWMAAGLAGIWETQYF.